One TCR beta chain is described in this entry. Measured with immunoSEQ multiplex PCR; TCRdb has only the in-frame clones, and not every one. This sample has about 180,000 clones, with 75% to 90% found just once. The data stem from a study of T cell responses to AZD1222 COVID-19 vaccine. Germline V gene lookup returns CDR1 SGHRS and CDR2 YFSETQ. Between the trimmed V and J ends, which lost 0 bases and 1 base, there was a span of 7 bases. CDR3 length: 15 amino acids. The rearrangement joins TRBV5-1 to TRBJ2-2; tentatively, D is TRBD2 (6 bases). The clonotype comes from an adult in good health. Sample: peripheral blood, taken on day 0 of AZD1222 vaccination. This CDR3 is CASSLGGKNTGELFF. CDR3 in DNA: TGCGCCAGCAGCTTGGGCGGGAAGAACACCGGGGAGCTGTTTTTT.